This TCR beta chain was captured in a study of cytomegalovirus exposure and HLA in healthy donors (dated by TCRdb to the late 2010s). At the level of the whole study: In an earlier analysis of about 560 of the donors, around 290 Gb of sequence data and 100 million or so unique TCR beta sequences from about 180 million T cells were reported. About 310 gigabases of sequencing data and tens of millions of unique TCR sequences were included in an early release covering about 700 HLA-typed donors. Of the roughly 400 genotyped donors, over 65% fell in the genetic ancestry cluster associated with self-reported Caucasian donors. The study aimed to test whether cataloging public T cell receptors could reveal signatures of past pathogen exposure. Using immunosequencing, the study profiled T cell repertoires from some 670 subjects and related those repertoires to cytomegalovirus serostatus. A separate validation cohort of roughly 130 different subjects was used in addition to the roughly 620-subject first cohort. High-throughput TCR immunosequencing, statistical association of individual TCRs with disease status, and machine learning were combined to predict cytomegalovirus infection status. To study patterns of TCR occurrence, a later analysis re-analyzed previously published TCR beta repertoires from hundreds of donors and added high-resolution HLA genotyping. Rather than using new phenotypic data, the later analysis identified candidate immune exposures from TCR beta sequences and from how often those sequences occurred across donors. In an earlier analysis of roughly 600 of the donors, high-throughput TCR beta sequencing was used to judge whether each TCR beta V gene segment behaved as functional or pseudogenic. Donor age, sex, ethnicity and CMV serostatus were collected together with the repertoire data. Genome-wide SNP genotypes for about three fifths of the 666 donors were used in a later genetic analysis, which treated that subset as a discovery cohort. Every repertoire in the discovery cohort had been generated on one and the same sequencing platform. HLA typing included class I and class II loci at four-digit resolution. Typing coverage differed by locus: A, B, C, DRB1 and DQB1 were typed in about 620-630 donors, DQA1 in approximately 520, DPA1 in 600 to 610, and DPB1 in 450 to 490. Because of strong linkage in the cohort, roughly five DR-DQ haplotypes were treated as single units for association and clustering. Among about 370 genotyped donors of the cohort, an average of around 220,000 unique TCR beta nucleotide sequences was sequenced per donor, of which approximately 19% were non-productive.

Broad study findings and their caveats: In vitro tests confirmed that three of the cytomegalovirus-associated TCR beta chains recognize cytomegalovirus antigens. A cluster of highly shared sequence variants was judged likely to be a technical artifact of the sequencing pipeline. According to a later genetic analysis, donors in an Asian-associated ancestry cluster had fewer N-insertions in productive TCRs than the approximately 670-donor mean. When HLA alleles, especially DR and DQ, strongly co-occurred, attributing TCR associations to individual alleles was difficult. A later analysis found that HLA-associated TCR beta chains were more clonally expanded and had lower generation probabilities than equally common non-associated chains. A further reported finding was that TCR beta sequences accurately predicted the HLA-A and HLA-B alleles for most subjects in the first cohort. The study listed over 150 TCR beta chains as associated with cytomegalovirus. Sequencing depth was assumed to be roughly uniform across donors in the presence/absence analyses, though that assumption may not hold. The classifier was reported to diagnose cytomegalovirus status with high specificity and sensitivity in both the original and validation cohorts. The 87-base-pair reads could not distinguish some IMGT-functional V segments, including TRBV6-2 and TRBV6-3, so those segments were excluded. Linkage disequilibrium might explain the correlated functional status among segregating V segments, but an unknown experimental factor could not be excluded. According to a later analysis, most CMV-associated TCR beta chains appeared to be HLA-restricted, and the HLA associations seemed to be driven largely by CMV exposure. CMV serostatus was the only immune exposure information available for the cohort. HLA typing was unavailable for some donors at each locus, so association tests used only the typed subset. Specific HLA alleles were associated with 18,000 or so TCR beta sequences at a false discovery rate of 0.05 in a later analysis. Most TCR sequences were observed very rarely across donors, whereas some public TCRs were present in many individuals. The authors suggested that the approach could potentially be extended to other disease states and immunological phenotypes. Because counts were too low, about 18 rarely observed V segments, including chromosome 9 orphons, were excluded from the earlier analysis of several hundred of the donors. In a later analysis, the rate of TCR association differed among HLA loci, with DRB1 alleles having the most associated TCRs and HLA-C alleles having the fewest. According to a later analysis, parvovirus B19, influenza, CMV and Epstein-Barr virus appeared linked to several top co-occurrence clusters. Broadly in line with IMGT annotations, most TCR beta V segments showed up in productive rearrangements about 90% or about 30% of the time in an earlier analysis of around 550 of the donors. In this cohort, only TCR beta chains were sequenced, and detectable features were limited by the absence of alpha or paired-chain data. A later genetic analysis associated a missense DCLRE1C variant with V-gene and J-gene trimming of TCR beta chains, and an independent cohort replicated the association.

Concerning this clone itself: Its antigen remains unidentified. There are no base qualities to consult, and no much larger clone falls within one base.

Library creation used the immunoSEQ multiplex PCR assay. For the multiplex PCR, a mixture combining 60 forward primers for TCR Vbeta segments and 13 reverse primers for TCR Jbeta segments was used. Amplification of the CDR3 region of rearranged TCR beta genes was performed with a multiplex PCR assay on genomic DNA. On the Illumina HiSeq System, the amplified TCR beta libraries were sequenced as 87-base-pair reads. As for how the authors treated the data: A later analysis tallied 70 million to 100 million unique TCR beta chains across the roughly 610 repertoires, and approximately 11 million of those chains were shared by two or more donors. Raw reads were error-corrected and collapsed into unique sequences by a nearest-neighbor algorithm in which closely related sequences were merged to remove PCR and sequencing errors. CDR3 sequences were aligned to IMGT reference sequences to assign V, D and J gene segments. For a sequence to be retained, a match of at least six nucleotides was required to both a V gene segment and a J gene segment. A rearrangement was called productive if the CDR3 had no stop codons and remained in frame with V and J, and every other rearrangement was called non-productive. Following IMGT convention, CDR3 was defined as the stretch from the second conserved V-encoded cysteine up to the conserved J-encoded phenylalanine. Sequences without an unambiguous match to a single V gene segment were excluded from the earlier analysis of a few hundred of the donors. An earlier analysis of under 750 of the donors called V segments functional above 56.7% productive rearrangements and segregating when the between-donor standard deviation exceeded 5%. A statistical classification framework was built for diagnosing cytomegalovirus status from the catalog of TCR beta chain sequences. A later analysis assigned V and J genes by comparing TCR nucleotide sequences with IMGT/GENE-DB human TR gene sequences. A later analysis assigned CDR3 sequences and most-parsimonious VDJ recombination scenarios with the TCRdist pipeline. A later analysis defined each TCR beta chain by its CDR3 amino acid sequence plus V-gene family, and excluded reads lacking a unique V-gene family. In a later analysis, around 650 highly shared, low-generation-probability nucleotide sequences were removed to address suspected cross-contamination and a sequencing artifact. In a later analysis, a clonal expansion index was calculated for each public chain from normalized within-repertoire ranks of inferred template counts. A later analysis computed generation probabilities with a VDJ recombination model fitted to out-of-frame rearrangements, and checked the results against IGoR. In a later analysis, TCR-TCR, TCR-HLA and TCR-CMV co-occurrence was scored with hypergeometric tests, and a repertoire-size bias correction was applied to TCR pairs. In a later analysis, false discovery rates were estimated by permuting HLA or CMV assignments 20 times. A later analysis grouped co-occurring TCRs with DBSCAN, adding TCRdist sequence similarity when clustering within HLA-allele-positive subsets. For co-occurrence clustering, repertoires with fewer than 30,000 or more than 120,000 public chains were excluded, along with 4 to 6 repertoires with anomalous nucleotide sharing. As stored in TCRdb, this immuneACCESS dataset retains in-frame rearrangements with V and J assigned. A fraction of the clones does not appear; measured against another copy, unresolved V genes explain less than half of the discrepancy, and the remainder lacks a known reason. V and J calls plus clone size are reproduced from that table; the DNA served to infer D and trimming. Within this sample are roughly 100,000 clones, with more than 60% of them counted one time only. The ten largest clonotypes hold about 9.1% of the sample.

The cohort was made up of 650 to 700 healthy bone marrow donors. All cohort members were sampled while nominally healthy, although unrecorded immune exposures were likely present. The donor was CMV seropositive and was included in the group of 289 seropositive cohort members. A peripheral blood sample was provided by each donor, and peripheral blood mononuclear cells were used for TCR beta sequencing. The Qiagen DNeasy Blood Extraction Kit was used to extract genomic DNA from the blood cell samples. CDR3 length: 16 amino acids, cysteine to phenylalanine. Here the CDR3 DNA is all that survives: 48 bases in frame from base 1. The germline V gene gives CDR1 as SNHLY and CDR2 as FYNNEI. V is shortened by 4 bases, J by 0 bases, and the region joining them spans 12 bases.

The V and J genes are TRBV2 and TRBJ1-4, with TRBD1 as a weak D call on 5 bases. The source of this sequence is a middle-aged woman in good health and CMV-seropositive. The specimen sequenced was PBMCs. The CDR3 has the sequence CASSATVQATNEKLFF. The DNA is TGTGCCAGCAGTGCAACGGTACAGGCAACTAATGAAAAACTGTTTTTT.